This T cell receptor beta chain was captured by sequencing in a study of regulatory T cells in long-lasting Graves disease. The overall study: Newly diagnosed Graves' patients took antithyroid drugs under 3 months.

Stated time point: newly diagnosed GD, antithyroid drugs for less than 3 months. Following extraction of RNA from PBMCs, that RNA was used to make the TCR library. This clonotype appeared many times. Researchers made TCR beta libraries by using iRepertoire HTBI primers and running Arm-PCR on CDR3 regions. TCRdb independently ran MiXCR on the multiplex PCR reads; one entry per CDR3 protein. The table includes 400,000 to 450,000 distinct CDR3 sequences, around 17% detected once. Germline V lookup: CDR1 LNHNV, CDR2 YYDKDF (reference sequence). The length of the CDR3 is 15 residues. V gave up 0 bases and J gave up 1 base, with 10 bases separating them. These same records also appear under a second study, on T cells in Graves' hyperthyroidism and ophthalmopathy.

The specimen was peripheral blood mononuclear cells (PBMCs), collected at new diagnosis, from a patient treated with antithyroid drugs. This chain joins TRBV15 and TRBJ2-7; D might be TRBD1 (6 bases). The receptor was derived from a woman aged 25 to 45 with Graves disease. The CDR3 DNA is TGTGCCACCAGCAGAGATACCCAGGGGTCCTACGAGCAGTACTTC. It specifies CATSRDTQGSYEQYF.